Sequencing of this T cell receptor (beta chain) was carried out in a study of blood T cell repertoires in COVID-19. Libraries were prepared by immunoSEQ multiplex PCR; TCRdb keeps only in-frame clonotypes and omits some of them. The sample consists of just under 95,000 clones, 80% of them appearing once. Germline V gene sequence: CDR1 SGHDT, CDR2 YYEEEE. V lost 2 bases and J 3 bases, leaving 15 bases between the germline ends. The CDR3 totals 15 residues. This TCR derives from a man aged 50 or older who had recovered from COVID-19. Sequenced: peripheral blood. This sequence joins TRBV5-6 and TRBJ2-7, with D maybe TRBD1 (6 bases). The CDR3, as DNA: TGTGCCAGCAGCTTATCGAGGGGGAGCTTCTACGAGCAGTACTTC. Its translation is CASSLSRGSFYEQYF.